One and the same sample provided the 22 T cell receptor beta chains below, sequenced in a study of blood T cell repertoires in COVID-19. Libraries were prepared by immunoSEQ multiplex PCR; TCRdb keeps only in-frame clonotypes and omits some of them. The sample contains about 140,000 clones, roughly 86% of which appear only once. Material: PBMCs or T cells enriched from blood (not recorded which). The receptor set was obtained from a woman in her forties or fifties with acute COVID-19.

The CDR3 loop reads CASIPPGYSSTEAFF. The CDR3 nucleotides read TGTGCCAGCATCCCCCCCGGGTATAGTAGCACTGAAGCTTTCTTT. The chain combines TRBV28 with TRBJ1-1; no clear D. Trimming pared 7 bases from V and 4 bases from J, leaving 19 bases between. CDR3 size: 15 residues. The germline V gene has CDR1 MDHEN and CDR2 SYDVKM. The variable domain in full, with the rest retrieved from reference TRBV28 and TRBJ1-1, is DVKVTQSSRYLVKRTGEKVFLECVQDMDHENMFWYRQDPGLGLRLIYFSYDVKMKEKGDIPEGYSVSREKKERFSLILESASTNQTSMYLCASIPPGYSSTEAFFGQGTRLTVV.

The V call is TRBV9, the J call TRBJ1-1, with 7 nucleotides matching TRBD1. CDR1 SGDLS and CDR2 YYNGEE come from the germline V gene. Losses at the gene ends were 7 bases for V and 1 base for J; bases not matched to a gene: 10. This CDR3 spans 15 amino acids. The CDR3, as DNA: TGTGCCAGCCGCCGACAGGGTTCACAGAACACTGAAGCTTTCTTT. Its translation is CASRRQGSQNTEAFF. The full variable domain, in which reference TRBV9 and TRBJ1-1 provide the parts outside the CDR3, is DSGVTQTPKHLITATGQRVTLRCSPRSGDLSVYWYQQSLDQGLQFLIQYYNGEERAKGNILERFSAQQFPDLHSELNLSSLELGDSALYFCASRRQGSQNTEAFFGQGTRLTVV.

The chain uses TRBV5-1 and TRBJ1-6, with D possibly matching TRBD1 (5 bases). CDR3 length: 14 residues. Germline values: CDR1 SGHRS, CDR2 YFSETQ. The germline V and J ends were trimmed by 9 bases and 7 bases, with 17 bases remaining between them. In DNA, the CDR3 is TGCGCCACATCAACTCAGGGAAGCAATTCACCCCTCCACTTT. Amino acid sequence: CATSTQGSNSPLHF.

The chain uses TRBV4-1 and TRBJ2-1, with TRBD2 matching over 13 bases. There are 16 residues in the CDR3. Germline assignment: CDR1 MGHRA and CDR2 YSYEKL. Trimming removed 1 base from V and 6 bases from J; junction bases left unmatched: 3. The CDR3 sequence is CASSQAGLAGVNEQFF. The CDR3, as DNA: TGCGCCAGCAGCCAAGCTGGACTAGCGGGAGTCAATGAGCAGTTCTTC.

This clone was observed a single time. The V gene is TRBV5-1, the J gene TRBJ2-7; D not certain. Germline assignment: CDR1 SGHRS and CDR2 YFSETQ. The CDR3 covers 14 residues. The germline V and J ends were trimmed by 4 bases and 3 bases, with 14 bases remaining between them. The CDR3: CASSGGAVNYEQYF. In DNA, the CDR3 is TGCGCCAGCAGCGGCGGCGCAGTAAACTACGAGCAGTACTTC.

V gene TRBV3-1 (or the pseudogene TRBV3-2) combines with J gene TRBJ1-6; D possibly corresponds to TRBD1 (6 bases). The V gene's germline CDR1 is LGHDT and CDR2 YNNKEL (reference sequence). This CDR3 is built from 15 residues. Trimming took 0 bases from V and 10 from J, leaving 13 bases between them. The CDR3 sequence is CASSQEGGRGSPLHF. The CDR3 DNA reads as TGTGCCAGCAGCCAAGAGGGGGGGCGCGGATCACCCCTCCACTTT.

The chain is built from TRBV7-9 and TRBJ1-5; D might be TRBD1 (6 bases). Germline assignment: CDR1 SEHNR and CDR2 FQNEAQ (reference sequence). This CDR3 is 14 amino acids long. Trimming left V 6 bases short and J 7 bases short, with 16 bases between. CDR3 DNA: TGTGCCAGCAGTCACGGGGACAACCTCCAGCCCCAGCATTTT. As protein: CASSHGDNLQPQHF. Variable domain in full (rest from reference TRBV7-9 and TRBJ1-5): DTGVSQNPRHKITKRGQNVTFRCDPISEHNRLYWYRQTLGQGPEFLTYFQNEAQLEKSRLLSDRFSAERPKGSFSTLEIQRTEQGDSAMYLCASSHGDNLQPQHFGDGTRLSIL.

The chain is built from TRBV4-3 and TRBJ2-5; TRBD1 agrees at 7 bases. This CDR3 has 16 amino acids. The germline V gene has CDR1 LGHNA and CDR2 YSLEER. V gave up 4 bases and J gave up 5 bases; unmatched junction bases: 13. CDR3 region: CASSLDLGTARETQYF. The CDR3 region has the DNA TGCGCCAGCAGCCTCGATCTGGGGACAGCTAGGGAGACCCAGTACTTC.

The V gene is TRBV3-1 (or the pseudogene TRBV3-2), the J gene TRBJ1-6; D is possibly TRBD1 (5 bases). The germline gives CDR1 LGHDT, CDR2 YNNKEL (reference sequence). V lost 2 bases, J lost 6 bases, and 14 bases lay in between. This CDR3 is 16 amino acids long. CDR3 sequence (DNA): TGTGCCAGCAGCCAAACGGGAGGGGTGGGTAATTCACCCCTCCACTTT. Protein: CASSQTGGVGNSPLHF.

The rearrangement links TRBV6-5 to TRBJ2-3, with D perhaps matching TRBD2 (5 bases). Germline-derived CDR1 and CDR2 are MNHEY and SVGAGI. This CDR3 contains 16 residues. The V gene lost 0 bases and the J gene lost 3 bases, with 13 bases spanning the gap. CDR3 nucleotides: TGTGCCAGCAGTTACTCTATGAGGGCCCTGACAGATACGCAGTATTTT. It codes for CASSYSMRALTDTQYF.

This clone was counted only a few times. This chain uses TRBV6-5 with TRBJ1-5; D remains ambiguous. The CDR3 contains 14 residues. The germline V gene encodes CDR1 MNHEY and CDR2 SVGAGI. The germline V and J ends were trimmed by 10 bases and 2 bases, with 15 bases remaining between them. CDR3 coding DNA: TGTGCCACCGCGTCAACCCAGGGCAATCAGCCCCAGCATTTT. Protein: CATASTQGNQPQHF.

This clone has a handful of counts. The chain joins TRBV29-1 to TRBJ1-5; TRBD1 matches 10 bases. The CDR3 has 14 residues. V lost 6 bases, J lost 7 bases, and 9 bases stayed unmatched. Germline CDR1 is SQVTM and CDR2 is ANQGSEA. For the CDR3, the DNA is TGCAGCGTGGCGGACAGGGGGATAGGGCAGCCCCAGCATTTT. Amino acids: CSVADRGIGQPQHF.

The rearrangement joins TRBV4-3 to TRBJ1-6; D remains ambiguous. This CDR3 region has 16 residues. Germline loops: CDR1 LGHNA, CDR2 YSLEER. Trimming cost V 2 bases and J 0 bases, with 8 bases left between them. CDR3 in DNA: TGCGCCAGCAGCCAACAACAGAGCTCCTATAATTCACCCCTCCACTTT. Protein sequence: CASSQQQSSYNSPLHF.

The chain recombines TRBV27 with TRBJ2-3, with 14 positions matching TRBD2. J gave up 3 bases and V 7 bases, and 6 bases lay outside the gene matches. Germline assignment: CDR1 MNHEY and CDR2 SMNVEV (reference sequence). The CDR3 has 16 amino acids. The CDR3 sequence: CASTQGLAGATDTQYF. DNA of the CDR3: TGTGCCAGCACCCAGGGACTAGCGGGAGCAACAGATACGCAGTATTTT.

This sequence joins TRBV2 and TRBJ1-3, with D unclear. This CDR3 contains 12 residues. Trimming removed 5 bases from V and 13 bases from J, with 15 bases in between. Germline lookup yields CDR1 SNHLY and CDR2 FYNNEI. CDR3 loop: CASSIGRERIYF. CDR3 in DNA: TGTGCCAGCAGTATAGGACGGGAACGGATATATTTT.

The chain is built from TRBV6-2 or TRBV6-3 and TRBJ2-5; D perhaps matches TRBD2 (5 bases). This CDR3 has 15 amino acids. Germline values: CDR1 MNHEY, CDR2 SVGEGT. V lost 4 bases and J 1 base, leaving 13 bases between the germline ends. The CDR3 coding sequence is TGTGCCAGCAGTTCTCCTAGCTACTCCCAAGAGACCCAGTACTTC. Translating gives CASSSPSYSQETQYF.

The table lists this clone with a count of one. V usage is TRBV2 and J usage is TRBJ2-1; 11 positions agree with TRBD2. The CDR3 is 15 residues long. The germline V gene encodes CDR1 SNHLY and CDR2 FYNNEI. The ends lost 7 bases at V and 8 bases at J; junction bases unmatched: 10. This chain's CDR3 is CASKGLAGLTHEQFF. In DNA, the CDR3 is TGTGCCAGCAAAGGACTAGCGGGCCTCACACATGAGCAGTTCTTC.

A single count supports this clone. V is TRBV5-1 and J is TRBJ2-5; D not certain. CDR3 length equals 15 residues. The germline gives CDR1 SGHRS, CDR2 YFSETQ. V was shortened by 2 bases and J by 1 base, with 12 bases between the two germline ends. CDR3 bases: TGCGCCAGCAGCTTCACCCGAGCTCCCCAAGAGACCCAGTACTTC. Its translation: CASSFTRAPQETQYF.

This clone came up a few times. This sequence joins TRBV29-1 and TRBJ2-1; possible D gene TRBD1, 6 bases. The CDR3 spans 13 residues. CDR1 is SQVTM, CDR2 ANQGSEA, per germline. V gave up 7 bases and J gave up 8 bases, with 18 bases separating them. The CDR3 reads CSAAGTSGDEQFF. The CDR3 nucleotides read TGCAGCGCCGCCGGGACAAGTGGGGATGAGCAGTTCTTC.

This clone appeared a few times. V is TRBV7-9 and J is TRBJ2-5; unclear D gene. Germline V gene lookup returns CDR1 SEHNR and CDR2 FQNEAQ (reference sequence). The length of the CDR3 is 15 residues. Trimming shortened V by 2 bases and J by 0 bases, and 10 bases separated the two germline ends. DNA of the CDR3: TGTGCCAGCAGCTTATGGCAGATGTACCAAGAGACCCAGTACTTC. Translated, it gives CASSLWQMYQETQYF.

This chain connects TRBV28 to TRBJ2-7, with a possible D match to TRBD1 (5 bases). Deletions cut 5 bases from V and 0 bases from J, with 11 bases between. This CDR3 spans 14 amino acids. Germline CDR1 reads MDHEN; CDR2 reads SYDVKM. CDR3 protein: CASSRQRSSYEQYF. The CDR3 nucleotides are TGTGCCAGCAGTAGACAGCGCAGCTCCTACGAGCAGTACTTC.

The genes are TRBV7-2 and TRBJ2-2; no reliable D call. The CDR3 covers 13 residues. The V end was cut by 5 bases, the J end by 5 bases, with 9 bases between. Germline V gives CDR1 SGHTA, CDR2 FQGNSA. The CDR3 DNA sequence: TGTGCCAGCAGCCCGCAGGTTACCGGGGAGCTGTTTTTT. It translates to CASSPQVTGELFF.